Listed here are 30 T cell receptor beta chains from one sample, sequenced in a study of somatic mutations in cytotoxic T cells in rheumatoid arthritis (TCRdb year 2017). Libraries were built with the immunoSEQ multiplex PCR assay. Held by TCRdb, this immuneACCESS table contains in-frame sequences only and omits some clones. Under half of the omission traces to an unresolved V gene where checked; the cause of the rest is unknown. The sample has 13,000 to 15,000 clones on record, about 93% of them singletons. The ten biggest clones cover roughly 18% of the sample. Sequenced material: CD4+ T cells sorted from blood. These receptors all come from a man aged 65 to 85 with rheumatoid arthritis.

The chain employs TRBV27 and TRBJ2-1, with TRBD1 as a possible D gene (5 bases). CDR1 and CDR2 from the germline V gene are MNHEY and SMNVEV (reference sequence). The CDR3 is 14 amino acids. The ends were cut back, 3 bases at V and 6 bases at J, with 12 bases in the middle. CDR3 amino acids: CASSLAKTGNEQFF. The CDR3 region has the DNA TGTGCCAGCAGTTTGGCAAAAACAGGCAATGAGCAGTTCTTC.

This chain connects TRBV28 to TRBJ2-3; D may be TRBD2 (6 bases). V lost 7 bases to trimming and J lost 2 bases, with 16 bases between them. Germline CDR1 is MDHEN and CDR2 is SYDVKM. CDR3 length: 15 amino acids. DNA for the CDR3: TGTGCCAGCACTTCCCGGCTAGCGCCCACAGATACGCAGTATTTT. Its translation: CASTSRLAPTDTQYF. The whole variable domain, remainder taken from reference TRBV28 and TRBJ2-3, is DVKVTQSSRYLVKRTGEKVFLECVQDMDHENMFWYRQDPGLGLRLIYFSYDVKMKEKGDIPEGYSVSREKKERFSLILESASTNQTSMYLCASTSRLAPTDTQYFGPGTRLTVL.

The V and J genes are TRBV2 and TRBJ2-6; D is unresolved. CDR3 length equals 15 residues. Germline CDR1 reads SNHLY; CDR2 reads FYNNEI. Deletions cut 5 bases from V and 2 bases from J, with 10 bases between. Here the CDR3 DNA reads TGTGCCAGCAGTAGACTCACTACTGGGGCCAACGTCCTGACTTTC. Protein: CASSRLTTGANVLTF.

This chain's CDR3 is CASSGQGAGTDTQYF. The CDR3 nucleotides are TGTGCCAGCAGCGGACAGGGCGCGGGCACAGATACGCAGTATTTT. The J gene is TRBJ2-3, the V gene TRBV2; 8 bases line up with TRBD1. V dropped 6 bases and J dropped 1; count of bases not matched to a gene: 6. The germline V gene encodes CDR1 SNHLY and CDR2 FYNNEI. This CDR3 contains 15 residues.

This clone was detected once. The J gene is TRBJ2-3, the V gene TRBV19; tentatively, D is TRBD2 (6 bases). CDR1 LNHDA and CDR2 SQIVND come from the germline V gene (reference sequence). The CDR3 has 15 amino acids. Deletions cut 3 bases from V and 2 bases from J, with 12 bases between. The CDR3 reads CASSIGAGLTDTQYF. The CDR3 region has the DNA TGTGCCAGTAGTATTGGAGCGGGCCTCACAGATACGCAGTATTTT.

The chain is built from TRBV2 and TRBJ2-7, with TRBD2 as a possible D gene (5 bases). Germline V gene sequence: CDR1 SNHLY, CDR2 FYNNEI. The V gene lost 6 bases and the J gene lost 6 bases, with 18 bases spanning the gap. The CDR3 loop spans 14 amino acids. The CDR3 region is CASSSVGPSGEQYF. CDR3 in DNA: TGTGCCAGCAGCTCTGTCGGGCCCAGCGGCGAGCAGTACTTC.

As DNA, the CDR3 is TGTGCCAGCAGCACCCAGGGGATGGGTAATGAAAAACTGTTTTTT. Protein: CASSTQGMGNEKLFF. The rearrangement uses TRBV7-2 and TRBJ1-4; TRBD1 might be the D (6 bases). This CDR3 region has 15 residues. V was shortened by 5 bases and J by 4 bases, with 14 bases between the two germline ends. CDR1 and CDR2 from the germline V gene are SGHTA and FQGNSA.

The chain has TRBV5-1 and TRBJ1-3; TRBD1 matches 7 bases. This CDR3 has 14 residues. The V segment lost 4 bases and the J segment 1 base; nucleotides outside the gene matches: 2. Germline CDR1 and CDR2: SGHRS and YFSETQ. DNA for the CDR3: TGCGCCAGCAGCCCGGGACAGTCTGGAAACACCATATATTTT. This translates into CASSPGQSGNTIYF.

The chain carries TRBV5-1 and TRBJ1-4, with TRBD1 as a possible D gene (6 bases). V dropped 4 bases and J dropped 7 bases, with 20 bases sitting between them. Germline V gene lookup returns CDR1 SGHRS and CDR2 YFSETQ. The CDR3 consists of 16 residues. This chain's CDR3 is CASSPGRGGWSEKLFF. In nucleotides, the CDR3 is TGCGCCAGCAGCCCGGGTAGGGGGGGATGGAGTGAAAAACTGTTTTTT.

CDR3 nucleotides: TGTGCCAGCAGTTCCGCGGGGTTTAGTTTGCCCCAGCATTTT. It translates to CASSSAGFSLPQHF. The rearrangement uses TRBV6-1 and TRBJ1-5; D remains ambiguous. The CDR3 is made up of 14 amino acids. V was clipped by 5 bases and J by 9 bases, with 17 bases between them. Germline lookup yields CDR1 MNHNS and CDR2 SASEGT.

The chain uses TRBV5-1 and TRBJ1-5; no reliable D call. This CDR3 is 14 amino acids long. V dropped 0 bases and J dropped 2 bases, with 6 bases sitting between them. Germline V lookup: CDR1 SGHRS, CDR2 YFSETQ. CDR3 residues: CASSLVGGNQPQHF. CDR3 bases: TGCGCCAGCAGCTTGGTAGGAGGCAATCAGCCCCAGCATTTT.

The chain recombines TRBV6-5 with TRBJ1-5, with TRBD1 matching 9 bases. Germline V gene sequence: CDR1 MNHEY, CDR2 SVGAGI. J lost 4 bases, V lost 0 bases, and 4 bases had no gene match. The CDR3 is 16 amino acids. CDR3 coding DNA: TGTGCCAGCAGTTACTCACTTGGGACAGGGAATCAGCCCCAGCATTTT. This encodes CASSYSLGTGNQPQHF.

CDR3 coding DNA: TGTGCCAGCAGCGGGACTAGCTTAGATACGCAGTATTTT. Protein product: CASSGTSLDTQYF. This sequence joins TRBV9 and TRBJ2-3; 8 bases match TRBD2. CDR1 is SGDLS, CDR2 YYNGEE, per germline. V shed 3 bases and J 5 bases; nucleotides not matched to a gene: 2. This CDR3 comprises 13 residues.

The CDR3 here is CASSFRLAESSYEQYF. For the CDR3, the DNA is TGTGCCAGCAGCTTCAGACTAGCGGAGAGCTCCTACGAGCAGTACTTC. The V and J genes are TRBV12-1 and TRBJ2-7; TRBD2 is the table's D call and was not checked against the DNA. TRBV12-1 is designated a pseudogene. There are 16 residues in the CDR3.

The CDR3 DNA follows: TGCAGCGTCCCTGCAGGCGCGGGCTGGTATGGCTACACCTTC. Translating gives CSVPAGAGWYGYTF. This chain joins TRBV29-1 and TRBJ1-2; D is ambiguous. The germline V gene encodes CDR1 SQVTM and CDR2 ANQGSEA. Deletions cut 6 bases from V and 5 bases from J, with 19 bases between. There are 14 residues in the CDR3.

The chain joins TRBV27 to TRBJ1-1; D gene uncertain. The ends were cut back, 4 bases at V and 4 bases at J, with 16 bases in the middle. The germline CDR1 and CDR2 sequences are MNHEY and SMNVEV (reference sequence). CDR3 length: 15 residues. CDR3 coding DNA: TGTGCCAGCAGTTCGACTCCTTACGGAGTCACTGAAGCTTTCTTT. Translation gives CASSSTPYGVTEAFF.

The V gene is TRBV5-8, the J gene TRBJ2-7, with a possible D match to TRBD2 (6 bases). The CDR3 loop spans 16 amino acids. V was clipped by 2 bases and J by 2 bases, with 17 bases between them. Germline CDR1 SGHTS, CDR2 YDEGEE. This chain's CDR3 is CASSFLRGTAAYEQYF. CDR3 sequence (DNA): TGTGCCAGCAGCTTTCTCCGCGGGACCGCAGCCTACGAGCAGTACTTC. Combining the CDR3 with reference TRBV5-8 and TRBJ2-7 gives the whole variable domain EAGVTQSPTHLIKTRGQQATLRCSPISGHTSVYWYQQALGLGLQFLLWYDEGEERNRGNFPPRFSGRQFPNYSSELNVNALELEDSALYLCASSFLRGTAAYEQYFGPGTRLTVT.

This chain connects TRBV7-8 to TRBJ2-2, with 13 nucleotides matching TRBD2. The CDR3 sequence is 16 residues long. Germline CDR1 SGHVS, CDR2 FQNEAQ. Trimming at V came to 4 bases and at J to 6 bases, leaving 5 bases not matched to a gene. The CDR3 DNA reads TGTGCCAGCAGCTCTAGGACTAGCGGGGGAGCCGGGGAGCTGTTTTTT. This sequence encodes CASSSRTSGGAGELFF.

V is TRBV5-6 and J is TRBJ1-1; the match to TRBD1 covers 9 bases. This CDR3 comprises 14 residues. The V segment lost 5 bases and the J segment 7 bases; nucleotides outside the gene matches: 9. The germline CDR1 and CDR2 sequences are SGHDT and YYEEEE. CDR3 in DNA: TGTGCCAGCAGTTCCACAGGGGGCGGCCTTGAAGCTTTCTTT. Residues: CASSSTGGGLEAFF.

The chain combines TRBV27 with TRBJ2-7; possibly TRBD1 for D (6 bases). Trimming cost V 2 bases and J 0 bases, with 20 bases left between them. Germline assignment: CDR1 MNHEY and CDR2 SMNVEV (reference sequence). The CDR3 has 18 amino acids. CDR3 region: CASSLISRGLSFSYEQYF. The CDR3 nucleotides read TGTGCCAGCAGTTTAATAAGCAGGGGTCTATCCTTCTCCTACGAGCAGTACTTC.

The rearrangement links TRBV6-6 to TRBJ2-7, with TRBD1 matching over 7 bases. The junction had 11 bases not matched to a gene; V was cut back by 4 bases and J by 5 bases. This CDR3 has 15 residues. Looked up from germline, CDR1 is MNHNY and CDR2 is SVGAGI (reference sequence). DNA for the CDR3: TGTGCCAGCAGTTTTTTGACAGGGTTAGTCCACGAGCAGTACTTC. It translates to CASSFLTGLVHEQYF.

The chain recombines TRBV5-1 with TRBJ2-5; maybe TRBD2 (6 bases). CDR1 SGHRS and CDR2 YFSETQ come from the germline V gene. Trimming cost V 2 bases and J 4 bases, with 15 bases left between them. The length of the CDR3 is 15 residues. The CDR3 is CASSLQGLGGETQYF. The CDR3 DNA sequence: TGCGCCAGCAGCTTACAAGGGCTCGGGGGAGAGACCCAGTACTTC.

The V gene is TRBV14, the J gene TRBJ2-1; 12 bases are shared with TRBD2. V dropped 1 base and J dropped 4; count of bases not matched to a gene: 5. Germline V gives CDR1 SGHDN, CDR2 FVKESK. This CDR3 contains 17 residues. CDR3 residues: CASSQAPGTSGYNEQFF. The CDR3 DNA sequence: TGTGCCAGCAGCCAAGCCCCCGGGACTAGCGGGTACAATGAGCAGTTCTTC.

This chain links TRBV2 with TRBJ2-1; D is possibly TRBD2 (6 bases). Germline V gives CDR1 SNHLY, CDR2 FYNNEI. There are 16 residues in the CDR3. Trimming removed 3 bases from V and 11 bases from J, with 23 bases in between. CDR3 loop: CASSDGRDLFGRKQFF. CDR3 DNA sequence: TGTGCCAGCAGTGATGGCCGGGACTTGTTTGGTAGGAAGCAGTTCTTC.

V gene TRBV4-1 combines with J gene TRBJ2-1; TRBD1 is a possible D gene (6 bases). CDR3 length: 15 residues. Trimming stripped 0 bases from V and 6 bases from J, with 12 bases between. CDR1 is MGHRA and CDR2 is YSYEKL in the germline V gene. The CDR3 protein is CASSQDTRGLNEQFF. The DNA for the CDR3 is TGCGCCAGCAGCCAAGATACCAGGGGCCTCAATGAGCAGTTCTTC.

This sequence joins TRBV6-1 and TRBJ2-7, with 11 bases aligning to TRBD2. CDR3 length equals 14 residues. V was clipped by 6 bases and J by 6 bases; unmatched bases: 7. Germline V gene lookup returns CDR1 MNHNS and CDR2 SASEGT. CDR3 amino acids: CASRVAGGPGEQYF. As DNA, the CDR3 is TGTGCCAGCAGGGTAGCGGGGGGGCCCGGCGAGCAGTACTTC.

V and J are TRBV5-6 and TRBJ1-5; D is possibly TRBD1 (6 bases). Trimming pared 4 bases from V and 6 bases from J, leaving 26 bases between. The CDR3 is 18 amino acids. Germline V gene data show CDR1 as SGHDT and CDR2 as YYEEEE. CDR3 in amino acids: CASSVWGIGQWGGQPQHF. The CDR3 DNA reads as TGTGCCAGCAGCGTTTGGGGCATAGGACAGTGGGGTGGTCAGCCCCAGCATTTT.

This clone is a singleton in its sample. The genes are TRBV12-5 and TRBJ2-7, with a tentative D call TRBD2 (6 bases). The CDR3 sequence is 17 residues long. V was shortened by 6 bases and J by 0 bases, with 21 bases between the two germline ends. Germline loops: CDR1 LGHNT, CDR2 FRNRAP. CDR3 nucleotides: TGTGCTAGTGGCTATCTCGCTAGCGCGGAACGCTCCTACGAGCAGTACTTC. The encoded protein is CASGYLASAERSYEQYF.

The rearrangement uses TRBV5-1 and TRBJ2-3; 11 nucleotides align to TRBD2. The CDR3 covers 16 residues. The V gene's germline CDR1 is SGHRS and CDR2 YFSETQ. V gave up 3 bases and J gave up 2 bases; unmatched junction bases: 5. CDR3 DNA sequence: TGCGCCAGCAGCTGGGGGACTAGCGGTAACACAGATACGCAGTATTTT. It translates to CASSWGTSGNTDTQYF. Complete variable domain (other parts from reference TRBV5-1 and TRBJ2-3): KAGVTQTPRYLIKTRGQQVTLSCSPISGHRSVSWYQQTPGQGLQFLFEYFSETQRNKGNFPGRFSGRQFSNSRSEMNVSTLELGDSALYLCASSWGTSGNTDTQYFGPGTRLTVL.

The CDR3 coding sequence is TGTGCCAGCAGCGGTTGGGCAGCTTCTAACTATGGCTACACCTTC. Protein product: CASSGWAASNYGYTF. J is TRBJ1-2 and V is TRBV5-6; D is uncertain. Trimming pared 4 bases from V and 0 bases from J, leaving 13 bases between. The CDR3 contains 15 residues. The germline gives CDR1 SGHDT, CDR2 YYEEEE.